The rows below give T cell receptor beta chains drawn from one sample of a study of OX40 agonist ivuxolimab in advanced cancers. TCRdb's copy holds only in-frame clones and misses some; the assay was immunoSEQ multiplex PCR. This table has 55,000 to 75,000 clones, 90% to 95% appearing once. Sequences were derived from CD4+ or CD8+ T cells sorted from blood, sampled in a trial of the OX40 agonist ivuxolimab. The source is an adult with an advanced solid tumor such as melanoma, head and neck, liver or kidney cancer. Both conserved end residues are trimmed from each CDR3. A D gene is named only where the DNA matches it firmly.

V gene	J gene	D gene	CDR3 protein
TRBV5-1	TRBJ2-3	TRBD1	ASSLAGGNYVRADTQY
TRBV7-6	TRBJ2-3	-	ASSPGREDTQY
TRBV19	TRBJ1-4	-	ASSIGTARAEKLF
TRBV5-1	TRBJ2-7	TRBD2	ASIGEGPQRGYEQY
TRBV7-9	TRBJ1-1	-	ASSPPGNTEAF
TRBV2	TRBJ2-1	TRBD2	ASRLAGSSYNEQF
TRBV2	TRBJ2-7	TRBD1	ASSEAEGTGGLYEQY
TRBV13	TRBJ2-3	-	ASSLAGGSTDTQY
TRBV9	TRBJ1-2	-	ASSGGGHYGYT
TRBV5-4	TRBJ2-7	-	ASSLTREDYEQY
TRBV9	TRBJ2-7	TRBD1	ASSAADRGLDEQY
TRBV5-6	TRBJ2-1	TRBD2	ASSLAGTSVHNEQF
TRBV7-2	TRBJ2-7	-	ASSLVVGERSYEQY
TRBV19	TRBJ1-4	TRBD1	ASSIGTATNEKLF
TRBV28	TRBJ2-7	-	ASRPPTAYEQY
TRBV4-3	TRBJ2-2	-	ASSPRLYFTGELF
TRBV28	TRBJ1-6	TRBD1	ASSPRGPHGNSPLH
TRBV7-8	TRBJ2-7	TRBD2	ASSRGGGPSSYEQY